This T cell receptor (beta chain) was recovered during a study of type 1 and type 2 diabetes patients. Study at large: CD4+ or CD8+ T cells were positively selected from PBMCs with microbeads. A total of under 25,000,000 paired-end reads came from the whole study.

Overall study findings and caveats: Between type 2 diabetes and control samples, V and J usage averaged roughly 0.97 correlation.

Genomic DNA was the PCR template. A primer set of 30 forward and 13 reverse primers amplified the CDR3. TCRdb reanalysed the multiplex PCR reads using MiXCR and keeps one entry per CDR3 protein. The sample contains 270,000 or so distinct CDR3 sequences, roughly 48% of which appear only once. All diabetic donors were classified as either type 1 or type 2 diabetes. This CDR3 spans 15 amino acids. CDR1 and CDR2 from the germline V gene are LNHDA and SQIVND (reference sequence). Germline trimming cut 7 bases from V and 2 bases from J; bases unmatched to any gene: 4. Details on this clonotype: Antigen: not known.

This clonotype was sampled from a man aged 18 to 30 with type 2 diabetes. This rearrangement joins TRBV19 to TRBJ2-2, with TRBD1 identical over 10 bases. The sample was peripheral blood mononuclear cells (PBMCs). In DNA, the CDR3 is TGTGCCAGTAAGGGGGACAGGGGTAACACCGGGGAGCTGTTTTTT. This translates into CASKGDRGNTGELFF. Supplemented by reference TRBV19 and TRBJ2-2, the full variable domain reads DGGITQSPKYLFRKEGQNVTLSCEQNLNHDAMYWYRQDPGQGLRLIYYSQIVNDFQKGDIAEGYSVSREKKESFPLTVTSAQKNPTAFYLCASKGDRGNTGELFFGEGSRLTVL.